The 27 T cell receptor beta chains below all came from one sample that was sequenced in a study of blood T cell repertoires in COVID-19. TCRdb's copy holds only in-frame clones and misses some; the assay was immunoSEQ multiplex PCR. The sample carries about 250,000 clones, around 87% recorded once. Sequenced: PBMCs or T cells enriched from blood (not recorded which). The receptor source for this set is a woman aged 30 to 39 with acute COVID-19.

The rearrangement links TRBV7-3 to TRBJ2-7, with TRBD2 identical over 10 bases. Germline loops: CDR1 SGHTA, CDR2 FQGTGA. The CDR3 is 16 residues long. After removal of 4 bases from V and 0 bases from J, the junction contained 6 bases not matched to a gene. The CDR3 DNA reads TGTGCCAGCAGCTCTATGGGACTAGCGCACTCCTACGAGCAGTACTTC. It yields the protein CASSSMGLAHSYEQYF.

CDR3 sequence (DNA): TGTGCCAGCAGCTTAGATCGGCAGGTTTATGGCTACACCTTC. This gives the protein CASSLDRQVYGYTF. The chain links TRBV11-2 to TRBJ1-2; D is undetermined. Germline CDR1 and CDR2: SGHAT and FQNNGV. This CDR3 has 14 residues. V lost 0 bases and J 5 bases, leaving 10 bases between the germline ends.

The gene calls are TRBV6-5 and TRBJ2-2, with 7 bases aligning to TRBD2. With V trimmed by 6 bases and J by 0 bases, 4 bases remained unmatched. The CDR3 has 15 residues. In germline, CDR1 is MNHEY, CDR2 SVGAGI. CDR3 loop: CASRIGLANTGELFF. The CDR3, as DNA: TGTGCCAGCAGGATAGGACTAGCGAACACCGGGGAGCTGTTTTTT.

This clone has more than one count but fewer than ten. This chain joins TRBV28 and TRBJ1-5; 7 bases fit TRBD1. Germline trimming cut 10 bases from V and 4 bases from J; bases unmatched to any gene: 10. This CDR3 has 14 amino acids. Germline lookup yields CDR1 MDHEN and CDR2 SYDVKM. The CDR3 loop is CATNRDSTNQPQHF. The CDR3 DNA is TGTGCCACTAACCGGGACAGCACGAATCAGCCCCAGCATTTT.

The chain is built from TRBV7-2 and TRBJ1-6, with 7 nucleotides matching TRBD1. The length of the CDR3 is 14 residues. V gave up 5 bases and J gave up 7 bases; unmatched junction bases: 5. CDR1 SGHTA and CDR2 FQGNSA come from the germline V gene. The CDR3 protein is CASSQRDSNSPLHF. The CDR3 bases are TGTGCCAGCAGCCAGAGGGACAGCAATTCACCCCTCCACTTT.

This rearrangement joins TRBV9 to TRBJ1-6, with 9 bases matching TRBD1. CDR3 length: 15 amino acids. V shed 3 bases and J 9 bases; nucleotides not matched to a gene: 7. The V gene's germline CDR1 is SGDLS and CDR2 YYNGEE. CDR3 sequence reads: CASSAGDRESSPLHF. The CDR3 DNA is TGTGCCAGCAGCGCAGGGGACAGGGAGTCTTCACCCCTCCACTTT.

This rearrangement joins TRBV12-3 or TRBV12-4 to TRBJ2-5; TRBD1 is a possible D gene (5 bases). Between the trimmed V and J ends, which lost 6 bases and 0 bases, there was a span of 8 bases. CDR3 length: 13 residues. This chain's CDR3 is CASSWTNQETQYF. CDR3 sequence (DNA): TGTGCCAGCAGCTGGACAAACCAAGAGACCCAGTACTTC.

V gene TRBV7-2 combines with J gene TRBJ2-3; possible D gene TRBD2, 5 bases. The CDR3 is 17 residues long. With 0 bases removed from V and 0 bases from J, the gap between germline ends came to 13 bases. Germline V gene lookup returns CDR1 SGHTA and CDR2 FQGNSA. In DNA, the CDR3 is TGTGCCAGCAGCTTAGCACGTAGAGGCGGGAGCACAGATACGCAGTATTTT. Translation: CASSLARRGGSTDTQYF.

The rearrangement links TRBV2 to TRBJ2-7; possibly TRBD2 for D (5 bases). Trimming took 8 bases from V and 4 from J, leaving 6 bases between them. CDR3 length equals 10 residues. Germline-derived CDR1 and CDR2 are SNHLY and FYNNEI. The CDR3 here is CASRGYEQYF. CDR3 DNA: TGTGCCAGCCGGGGTTACGAGCAGTACTTC.

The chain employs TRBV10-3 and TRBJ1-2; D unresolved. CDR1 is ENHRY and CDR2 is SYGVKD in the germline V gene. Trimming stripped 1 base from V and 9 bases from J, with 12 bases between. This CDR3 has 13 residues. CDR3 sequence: CAISEYDRGSYTF. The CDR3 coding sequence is TGTGCCATCAGTGAGTATGACCGCGGGAGCTACACCTTC.

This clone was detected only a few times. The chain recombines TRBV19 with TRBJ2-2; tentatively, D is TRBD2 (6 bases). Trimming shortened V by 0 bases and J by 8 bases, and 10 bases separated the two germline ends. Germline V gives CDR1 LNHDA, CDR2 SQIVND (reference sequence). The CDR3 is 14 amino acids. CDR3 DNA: TGTGCCAGTAGTATAGACAGGAGGGCAGGGGAGCTGTTTTTT. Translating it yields CASSIDRRAGELFF.

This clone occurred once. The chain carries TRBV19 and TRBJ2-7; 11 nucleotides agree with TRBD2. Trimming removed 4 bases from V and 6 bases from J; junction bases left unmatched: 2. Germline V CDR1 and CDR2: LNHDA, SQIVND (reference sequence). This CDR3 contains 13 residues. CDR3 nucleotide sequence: TGTGCCAGTAGTACTAGCGGGAGGTCCGAGCAGTACTTC. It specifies CASSTSGRSEQYF.

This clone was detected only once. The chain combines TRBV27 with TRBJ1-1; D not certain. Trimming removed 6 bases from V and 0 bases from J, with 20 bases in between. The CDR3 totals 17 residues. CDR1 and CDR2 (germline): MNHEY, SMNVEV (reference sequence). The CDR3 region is CASRTHGVGTMNTEAFF. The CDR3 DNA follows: TGTGCCAGCAGGACCCACGGGGTTGGCACAATGAACACTGAAGCTTTCTTT.

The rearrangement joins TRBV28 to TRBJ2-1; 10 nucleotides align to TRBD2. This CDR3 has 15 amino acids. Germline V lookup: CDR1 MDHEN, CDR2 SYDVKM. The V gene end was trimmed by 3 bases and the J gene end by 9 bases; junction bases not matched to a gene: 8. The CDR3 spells CASSFQAGGRGEQFF. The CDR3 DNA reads TGTGCCAGCAGTTTTCAAGCGGGAGGGCGCGGTGAGCAGTTCTTC.

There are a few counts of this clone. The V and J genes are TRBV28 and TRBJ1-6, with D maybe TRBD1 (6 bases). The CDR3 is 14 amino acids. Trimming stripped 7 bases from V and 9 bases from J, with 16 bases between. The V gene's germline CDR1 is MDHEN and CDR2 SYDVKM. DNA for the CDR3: TGTGCCAGCACGGGGGGCGGGGGCGGTTCACCCCTCCACTTT. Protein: CASTGGGGGSPLHF.

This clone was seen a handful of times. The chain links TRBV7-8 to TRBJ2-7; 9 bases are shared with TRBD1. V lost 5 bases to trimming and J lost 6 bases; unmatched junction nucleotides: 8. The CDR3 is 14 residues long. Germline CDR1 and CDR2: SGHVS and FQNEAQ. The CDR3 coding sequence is TGTGCCAGCAGCCCCGGGACAGGGAGGAGCGAGCAGTACTTC. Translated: CASSPGTGRSEQYF.

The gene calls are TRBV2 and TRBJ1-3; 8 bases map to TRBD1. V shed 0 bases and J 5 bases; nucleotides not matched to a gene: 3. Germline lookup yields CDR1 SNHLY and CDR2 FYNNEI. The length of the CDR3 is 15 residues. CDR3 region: CASSEAPGGRNTIYF. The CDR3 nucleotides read TGTGCCAGCAGTGAAGCGCCAGGGGGCAGAAACACCATATATTTT.

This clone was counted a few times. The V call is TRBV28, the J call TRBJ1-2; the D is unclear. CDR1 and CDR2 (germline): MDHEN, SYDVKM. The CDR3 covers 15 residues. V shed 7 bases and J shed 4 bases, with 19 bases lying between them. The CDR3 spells CASTPSGPIIYGYTF. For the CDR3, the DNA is TGTGCCAGCACCCCCAGTGGGCCAATAATCTATGGCTACACCTTC.

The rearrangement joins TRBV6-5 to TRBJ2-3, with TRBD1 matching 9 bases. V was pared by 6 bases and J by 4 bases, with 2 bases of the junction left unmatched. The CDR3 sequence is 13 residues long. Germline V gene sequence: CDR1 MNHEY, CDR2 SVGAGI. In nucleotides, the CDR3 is TGTGCCAGCAGGCGGACAGGGGCAGATACGCAGTATTTT. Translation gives CASRRTGADTQYF.

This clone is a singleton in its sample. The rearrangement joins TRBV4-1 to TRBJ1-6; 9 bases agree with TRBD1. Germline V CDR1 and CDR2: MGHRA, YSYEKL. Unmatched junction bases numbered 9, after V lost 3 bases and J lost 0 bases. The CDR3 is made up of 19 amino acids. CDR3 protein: CASSQTGTGKSSYNSPLHF. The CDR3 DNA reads TGCGCCAGCAGCCAGACCGGGACAGGGAAAAGCTCCTATAATTCACCCCTCCACTTT.

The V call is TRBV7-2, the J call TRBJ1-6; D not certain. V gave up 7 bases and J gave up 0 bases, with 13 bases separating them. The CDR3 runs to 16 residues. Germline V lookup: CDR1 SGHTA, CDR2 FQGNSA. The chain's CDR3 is CASKSGRRSYNSPLHF. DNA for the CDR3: TGTGCCAGCAAATCCGGTCGTCGCTCCTATAATTCACCCCTCCACTTT.

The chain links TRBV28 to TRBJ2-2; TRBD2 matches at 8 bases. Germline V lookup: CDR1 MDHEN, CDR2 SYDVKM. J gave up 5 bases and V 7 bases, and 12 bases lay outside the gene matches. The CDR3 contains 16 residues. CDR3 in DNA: TGTGCCAGCATCACCTCGGGACTAGTGGGAACCGGGGAGCTGTTTTTT. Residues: CASITSGLVGTGELFF.

The CDR3 nucleotides read TGTGCCAGCAGCCAAGTGCCGGGGCAGCCCCAGCATTTT. As protein: CASSQVPGQPQHF. This chain links TRBV14 with TRBJ1-5; D gene unclear. V was cut by 1 base and J by 7 bases, with 8 bases left in between. The germline V gene encodes CDR1 SGHDN and CDR2 FVKESK. CDR3 size: 13 residues.

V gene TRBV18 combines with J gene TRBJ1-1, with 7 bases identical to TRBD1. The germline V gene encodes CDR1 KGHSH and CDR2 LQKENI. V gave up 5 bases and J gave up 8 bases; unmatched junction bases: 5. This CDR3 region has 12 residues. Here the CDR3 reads CASSIKQGEAFF. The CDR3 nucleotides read TGTGCCAGCTCAATCAAACAGGGGGAAGCTTTCTTT. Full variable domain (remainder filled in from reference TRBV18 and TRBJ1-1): NAGVMQNPRHLVRRRGQEARLRCSPMKGHSHVYWYRQLPEEGLKFMVYLQKENIIDESGMPKERFSAEFPKEGPSILRIQQVVRGDSAAYFCASSIKQGEAFFGQGTRLTVV.

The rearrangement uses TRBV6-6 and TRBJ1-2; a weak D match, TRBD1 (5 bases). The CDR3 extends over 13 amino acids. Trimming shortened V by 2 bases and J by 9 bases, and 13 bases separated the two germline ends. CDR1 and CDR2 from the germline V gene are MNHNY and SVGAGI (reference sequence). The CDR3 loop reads CASSYDSGLSYTF. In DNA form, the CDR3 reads TGTGCCAGCAGTTACGACTCAGGGTTGAGCTACACCTTC.

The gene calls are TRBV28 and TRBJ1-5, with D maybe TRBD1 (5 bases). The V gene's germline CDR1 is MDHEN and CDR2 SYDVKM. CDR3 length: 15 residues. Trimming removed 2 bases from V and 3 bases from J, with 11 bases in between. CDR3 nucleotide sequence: TGTGCCAGCAGTTTAATAGGCAGGGACAATCAGCCCCAGCATTTT. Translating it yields CASSLIGRDNQPQHF.

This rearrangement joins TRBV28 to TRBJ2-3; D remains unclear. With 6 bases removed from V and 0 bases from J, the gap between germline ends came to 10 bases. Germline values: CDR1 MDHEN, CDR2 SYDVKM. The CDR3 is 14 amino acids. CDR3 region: CASSSSRSTDTQYF. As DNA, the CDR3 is TGTGCCAGCAGCTCATCCAGGAGCACAGATACGCAGTATTTT.